Presented here are 18 T cell receptor beta chains from one specimen sequenced in a study of blood T cell repertoires in COVID-19. The table came from immunoSEQ multiplex PCR; TCRdb's copy has only in-frame clones and leaves some out. The sample lists 45,000 to 65,000 clones; roughly 76% were seen once. Sequencing input: peripheral blood. These receptors all stem from a woman aged 55-75 years with acute or convalescent COVID-19.

This clone was seen only once. V gene TRBV5-1 combines with J gene TRBJ1-1; D might be TRBD1 (5 bases). Germline CDR1 is SGHRS and CDR2 is YFSETQ. V lost 3 bases to trimming and J lost 2 bases, with 14 bases between them. The CDR3 contains 15 residues. The CDR3 loop is CASSSSQGSNTEAFF. The DNA for the CDR3 is TGCGCCAGCAGCTCTTCCCAGGGTTCTAACACTGAAGCTTTCTTT.

The chain joins TRBV19 to TRBJ1-5, with a tentative D call TRBD1 (5 bases). The CDR3 spans 17 residues. V was shortened by 5 bases and J by 0 bases, with 17 bases between the two germline ends. Germline CDR1 reads LNHDA; CDR2 reads SQIVND (reference sequence). In DNA, the CDR3 is TGTGCCAGTAGTCCCCGGGAGGGGACCATTAGCAATCAGCCCCAGCATTTT. Translated, it gives CASSPREGTISNQPQHF.

This sequence joins TRBV5-1 and TRBJ2-5; no reliable D call. From germline, CDR1 is SGHRS and CDR2 YFSETQ. CDR3 size: 13 residues. Trimming took 1 base from V and 1 from J, leaving 5 bases between them. CDR3 nucleotides: TGCGCCAGCAGCTTGTTCTTCCAAGAGACCCAGTACTTC. Amino acid sequence: CASSLFFQETQYF.

Within the sample, this clone is medium-sized (0.01 to 0.1%). This chain joins TRBV6-2 or TRBV6-3 and TRBJ1-1, with D perhaps matching TRBD1 (5 bases). The CDR3 spans 12 residues. Trimming left V 6 bases short and J 4 bases short, with 9 bases between. Germline CDR1 MNHEY, CDR2 SVGEGT. The CDR3: CASSPGGTEAFF. CDR3 DNA: TGTGCCAGCAGCCCGGGGGGCACTGAAGCTTTCTTT.

V and J are TRBV30 and TRBJ2-3; D not resolved. Trimming shortened V by 1 base and J by 3 bases, and 8 bases separated the two germline ends. Germline V gives CDR1 GTSNPN, CDR2 SVGIG (reference sequence). The CDR3 length is 13 residues. In DNA, the CDR3 is TGTGCCTGGAGTGAATACAGAACAGATACGCAGTATTTT. Its protein product is CAWSEYRTDTQYF.

The V gene is TRBV7-9, the J gene TRBJ2-2; tentatively, D is TRBD1 (5 bases). The V and J ends lost 5 bases and 0 bases respectively, with 19 bases between them. Germline V gives CDR1 SEHNR, CDR2 FQNEAQ (reference sequence). The CDR3 is 18 amino acids. In DNA form, the CDR3 reads TGTGCCAGCAGCAAAAGGGGCAGTCGTAGTTCGAACACCGGGGAGCTGTTTTTT. It codes for CASSKRGSRSSNTGELFF. Supplemented by reference TRBV7-9 and TRBJ2-2, the full variable domain reads DTGVSQNPRHKITKRGQNVTFRCDPISEHNRLYWYRQTLGQGPEFLTYFQNEAQLEKSRLLSDRFSAERPKGSFSTLEIQRTEQGDSAMYLCASSKRGSRSSNTGELFFGEGSRLTVL.

V usage is TRBV30 and J usage is TRBJ1-4, with 9 bases that match TRBD1. The CDR3 has 14 residues. V shed 2 bases and J 7 bases; nucleotides not matched to a gene: 5. Germline CDR1 is GTSNPN and CDR2 is SVGIG (reference sequence). The CDR3 here is CAWSIGQGLEKLFF. CDR3 in DNA: TGTGCCTGGAGTATAGGACAGGGGCTTGAAAAACTGTTTTTT.

This chain joins TRBV4-2 and TRBJ2-7; TRBD1 is a possible D gene (6 bases). Per germline, CDR1 LGHNA and CDR2 YNFKEQ. The CDR3 is 15 residues long. The V gene lost 0 bases and the J gene lost 0 bases, with 9 bases spanning the gap. CDR3 in amino acids: CASSQEDRSSYEQYF. Here the CDR3 DNA reads TGTGCCAGCAGCCAAGAAGACAGGAGCTCCTACGAGCAGTACTTC.

The chain has TRBV6-4 and TRBJ2-3, with a possible D match to TRBD1 (6 bases). The CDR3 has 15 amino acids. Per the germline V gene, CDR1 is MRHNA and CDR2 is SNTAGT. The germline V and J ends were trimmed by 6 bases and 6 bases, with 19 bases remaining between them. In nucleotides, the CDR3 is TGTGCCAGCAGCCCCTCCCCGGGTCAGGGGGATACGCAGTATTTT. Its translation is CASSPSPGQGDTQYF.

The V and J genes are TRBV5-4 and TRBJ2-3; 9 bases agree with TRBD2. Germline CDR1 and CDR2: SGHNT and YYREEE (reference sequence). V lost 4 bases and J lost 5; bases outside the gene matches: 11. This CDR3 spans 16 amino acids. The CDR3 DNA is TGTGCCAGCAGCAAACTTAGCGGGAGTAGGCTAGATACGCAGTATTTT. Translated, it gives CASSKLSGSRLDTQYF.

The V call is TRBV19, the J call TRBJ2-1; tentatively, D is TRBD1 (6 bases). From germline, CDR1 is LNHDA and CDR2 SQIVND (reference sequence). The CDR3 spans 14 residues. Trimming shortened V by 3 bases and J by 7 bases, and 13 bases separated the two germline ends. CDR3 amino acids: CASSITARGNEQFF. The DNA for the CDR3 is TGTGCCAGTAGTATTACGGCCAGGGGAAATGAGCAGTTCTTC.

CDR3 sequence reads: CASSLGQGVSNTGELFF. CDR3 coding DNA: TGTGCCAGCAGCTTAGGCCAGGGGGTCTCGAACACCGGGGAGCTGTTTTTT. The chain is built from TRBV7-9 and TRBJ2-2; 7 positions match TRBD1. The CDR3 extends over 17 amino acids. Trimming cost V 1 base and J 0 bases; bases outside gene matches: 5. Germline V gene data show CDR1 as SEHNR and CDR2 as FQNEAQ (reference sequence).

This chain joins TRBV6-5 and TRBJ1-5; weak D call: TRBD1 (6 bases). CDR1 MNHEY and CDR2 SVGAGI come from the germline V gene. V was cut by 6 bases and J by 1 base, with 13 bases left in between. The CDR3 is 15 residues long. In DNA, the CDR3 is TGTGCCAGCAGGTCCGACAGGCACAGCAATCAGCCCCAGCATTTT. It yields the protein CASRSDRHSNQPQHF.

This chain connects TRBV9 to TRBJ1-4; D gene uncertain. Looked up from germline, CDR1 is SGDLS and CDR2 is YYNGEE. The length of the CDR3 is 12 residues. Trimming cost V 1 base and J 14 bases, with 12 bases left between them. CDR3 bases: TGTGCCAGCAGCGTACCGGGTGGTTGGCTGTTTTTT. The encoded protein is CASSVPGGWLFF. Combining the CDR3 with reference TRBV9 and TRBJ1-4 gives the whole variable domain DSGVTQTPKHLITATGQRVTLRCSPRSGDLSVYWYQQSLDQGLQFLIQYYNGEERAKGNILERFSAQQFPDLHSELNLSSLELGDSALYFCASSVPGGWLFFGSGTQLSVL.

The chain has TRBV6-5 and TRBJ1-5, with D hard to call. The V end was cut by 5 bases, the J end by 4 bases, with 9 bases between. The CDR3 sequence is 13 residues long. Germline V CDR1 and CDR2: MNHEY, SVGAGI. CDR3 region: CASSPDWNQPQHF. DNA of the CDR3: TGTGCCAGCAGTCCGGACTGGAATCAGCCCCAGCATTTT.

The V call is TRBV19, the J call TRBJ1-5; D gene ambiguous. V lost 1 base and J lost 0, with 10 bases in between. The length of the CDR3 is 16 residues. Germline V gene lookup returns CDR1 LNHDA and CDR2 SQIVND (reference sequence). Here the CDR3 reads CASSIGVQNSNQPQHF. The CDR3 nucleotides read TGTGCCAGTAGTATAGGAGTCCAAAATAGCAATCAGCCCCAGCATTTT. Based on the CDR3 plus reference TRBV19 and TRBJ1-5, the full variable domain is DGGITQSPKYLFRKEGQNVTLSCEQNLNHDAMYWYRQDPGQGLRLIYYSQIVNDFQKGDIAEGYSVSREKKESFPLTVTSAQKNPTAFYLCASSIGVQNSNQPQHFGDGTRLSIL.

The chain joins TRBV4-1 to TRBJ1-5; D might be TRBD1 (5 bases). The length of the CDR3 is 19 residues. Germline CDR1 MGHRA, CDR2 YSYEKL. V gave up 4 bases and J gave up 5 bases, with 27 bases separating them. The CDR3 DNA sequence: TGCGCCAGCAGCCTATCTACCGTCAGGGTAGTTGATTCGGATCAGCCCCAGCATTTT. Protein sequence: CASSLSTVRVVDSDQPQHF.

This chain uses TRBV7-9 with TRBJ1-1; no firm D call. Trimming removed 1 base from V and 0 bases from J, with 3 bases in between. Germline V gene lookup returns CDR1 SEHNR and CDR2 FQNEAQ (reference sequence). CDR3 size: 13 residues. DNA of the CDR3: TGTGCCAGCAGCTTAGACTTGAACACTGAAGCTTTCTTT. Translating gives CASSLDLNTEAFF.